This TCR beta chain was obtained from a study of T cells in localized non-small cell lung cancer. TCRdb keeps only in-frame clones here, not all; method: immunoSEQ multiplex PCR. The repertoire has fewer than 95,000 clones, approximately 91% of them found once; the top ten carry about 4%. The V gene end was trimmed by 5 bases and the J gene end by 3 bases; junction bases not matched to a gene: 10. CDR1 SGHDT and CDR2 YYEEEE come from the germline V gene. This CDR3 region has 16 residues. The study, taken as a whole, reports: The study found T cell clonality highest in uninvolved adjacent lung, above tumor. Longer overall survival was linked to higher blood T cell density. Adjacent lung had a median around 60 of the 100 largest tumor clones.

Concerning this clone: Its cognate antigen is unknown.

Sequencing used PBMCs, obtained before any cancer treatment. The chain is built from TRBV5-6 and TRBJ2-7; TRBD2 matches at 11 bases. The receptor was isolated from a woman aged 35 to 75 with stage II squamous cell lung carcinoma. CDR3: CASSITRLAGFYEQYF. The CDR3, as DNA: TGTGCCAGCAGTATCACCCGACTAGCGGGATTCTACGAGCAGTACTTC.